This T cell receptor (beta chain) was captured in a study of cytotoxic CD8 clonotypes in ibrutinib-treated CLL. Study information: Complete response was seen in 2 patients and partial in roughly 25; about twelve progressed and roughly 14 stayed remitted after a median roughly 70 months. Findings of the study overall: Public clonotypes were rare and shrank or held steady on treatment. Samples from sustained-remission and progressing patients were taken at different times. Clonality was elevated at ibrutinib response and had returned toward baseline at progression.

The method was immunoSEQ multiplex PCR; TCRdb's version includes in-frame clones alone and lacks a portion of them. The sample shows about 130,000 clones, around three quarters of them seen only once. As for this clone: Its antigen is still unknown.

The input for sequencing was PBMCs, taken after 12 months of ibrutinib treatment. This sequence was found in a human donor with chronic lymphocytic leukemia.

The CDR3 coding sequence is TGTGCCAGCAGCCAAGAGGGACTCCCTTCGACCTACGAGCAGTACTTC. It codes for CASSQEGLPSTYEQYF. The chain combines TRBV14 with TRBJ2-7; possibly TRBD2 for D (6 bases). Trimming cost V 0 bases and J 2 bases, with 14 bases left between them. The germline V gene has CDR1 SGHDN and CDR2 FVKESK. The CDR3 spans 16 residues. Based on the CDR3 plus reference TRBV14 and TRBJ2-7, the full variable domain is EAGVTQFPSHSVIEKGQTVTLRCDPISGHDNLYWYRRVMGKEIKFLLHFVKESKQDESGMPNNRFLAERTGGTYSTLKVQPAELEDSGVYFCASSQEGLPSTYEQYFGPGTRLTVT.